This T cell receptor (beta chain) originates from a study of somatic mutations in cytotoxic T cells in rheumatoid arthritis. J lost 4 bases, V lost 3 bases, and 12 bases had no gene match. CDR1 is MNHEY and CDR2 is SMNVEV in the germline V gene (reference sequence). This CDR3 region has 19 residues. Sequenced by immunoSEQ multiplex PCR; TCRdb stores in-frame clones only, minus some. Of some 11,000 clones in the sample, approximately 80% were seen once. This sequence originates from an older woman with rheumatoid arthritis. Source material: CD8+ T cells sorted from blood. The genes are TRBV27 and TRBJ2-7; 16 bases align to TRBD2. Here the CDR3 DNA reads TGTGCCAGCAGTTTCCCTGGGGGACTAGCGGGAGGGACTAGATACGAGCAGTACTTC. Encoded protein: CASSFPGGLAGGTRYEQYF.